The 31 T cell receptor beta chains below all came from one sample that was sequenced in a study of CD8 T cells in Susac syndrome. An input of about 0.45 to 1 ug of RNA was subjected to reverse transcription using random hexamers. TCRdb passed the immunoSEQ multiplex PCR reads through MiXCR, listing each CDR3 protein once. The sample lists 300,000 to 350,000 distinct CDR3 sequences, roughly 94% occurring once. The sample comprised CD4+ T cells from PBMCs. The receptor set was obtained from a human donor with multiple sclerosis.

The CDR3 is CASSLNPTLAGPTDTQYF. The CDR3 DNA reads TGTGCCAGCAGCTTAAACCCCACTCTAGCGGGCCCCACAGATACGCAGTATTTT. The chain combines TRBV7-3 with TRBJ2-3, with 8 positions matching TRBD2. The CDR3 totals 18 residues. The germline V gene has CDR1 SGHTA and CDR2 FQGTGA. V shed 1 base, J shed 2 bases, and the junction held 11 bases outside the gene matches.

A remark on this clonotype: Its ends do not fully match the called genes, so a read error is possible. The rearrangement links TRBV5-1 to TRBJ2-5; 13 bases are a match to TRBD2. Germline loops: CDR1 SGHRS, CDR2 YFSETQ. The CDR3 runs to 12 residues. Here the CDR3 reads CASSEGLAGPVF. In DNA form, the CDR3 reads TGCGCCAGCAGCGAGGGACTAGCGGGGCCAGTATTC.

The J gene is TRBJ2-3, the V gene TRBV20-1; the match to TRBD2 covers 11 bases. The junction had 4 bases not matched to a gene; V was cut back by 2 bases and J by 3 bases. From germline, CDR1 is DFQATT and CDR2 SNEGSKA (reference sequence). The CDR3 runs to 15 residues. This CDR3 is CSARRLAGGTDTQYF. The CDR3 nucleotides are TGCAGTGCTAGACGGCTAGCGGGAGGAACAGATACGCAGTATTTT.

The chain is built from TRBV20-1 and TRBJ2-7; tentatively, D is TRBD2 (5 bases). The CDR3 has 13 amino acids. Germline CDR1 reads DFQATT; CDR2 reads SNEGSKA (reference sequence). Deletions cut 6 bases from V and 0 bases from J, with 12 bases between. CDR3 coding DNA: TGCAGTGCCCCCACGGGGAGCTCCTACGAGCAGTACTTC. Encoded protein: CSAPTGSSYEQYF.

The chain carries TRBV30 and TRBJ1-4; no reliable D call. Trimming left V 0 bases short and J 0 bases short, with 8 bases between. The CDR3 length is 15 residues. Germline lookup yields CDR1 GTSNPN and CDR2 SVGIG (reference sequence). The CDR3 here is CAWSVRFATNEKLFF. DNA for the CDR3: TGTGCCTGGAGTGTACGGTTTGCAACTAATGAAAAACTGTTTTTT.

This chain connects TRBV5-6 to TRBJ2-5; D gene uncertain. Germline assignment: CDR1 SGHDT and CDR2 YYEEEE. The CDR3 covers 14 residues. V shed 4 bases and J shed 1 base, with 11 bases lying between them. The CDR3 here is CASSALISQETQYF. The CDR3 DNA follows: TGTGCCAGCAGCGCCCTTATATCCCAAGAGACCCAGTACTTC.

This chain joins TRBV7-9 and TRBJ1-1; the D is unclear. CDR3 length: 15 amino acids. CDR1 is SEHNR and CDR2 is FQNEAQ in the germline V gene (reference sequence). V lost 2 bases to trimming and J lost 2 bases, with 12 bases between them. The CDR3, as DNA: TGTGCCAGCAGCTTAACCCGGGTCATCAACACTGAAGCTTTCTTT. Protein product: CASSLTRVINTEAFF.

For the CDR3, the DNA is TGCGCCAGCAGCCGATTGGACAGCGGGATTCAGTACTTC. Amino acids: CASSRLDSGIQYF. This chain uses TRBV5-1 with TRBJ2-4; either TRBD1 or TRBD2 may supply D (6 bases each). Germline V gene lookup returns CDR1 SGHRS and CDR2 YFSETQ. The length of the CDR3 is 13 residues. V was cut by 4 bases and J by 10 bases, with 15 bases left in between.

The V call is TRBV3-1, the J call TRBJ1-5; no clear D gene. The V gene lost 4 bases and the J gene lost 3 bases, with 13 bases spanning the gap. This CDR3 region has 15 residues. Germline-derived CDR1 and CDR2 are LGHDT and YNNKEL (reference sequence). The CDR3: CASSPKPLHNQPQHF. In DNA, the CDR3 is TGTGCCAGCAGCCCCAAACCACTCCACAATCAGCCCCAGCATTTT.

This clonotype was recorded once. The chain recombines TRBV7-2 with TRBJ2-1; 7 nucleotides match TRBD2. Germline V gives CDR1 SGHTA, CDR2 FQGNSA. CDR3 length: 15 amino acids. Losses at the gene ends were 8 bases for V and 9 bases for J; bases not matched to a gene: 16. CDR3 loop: CASGRSIGGWGEQFF. In nucleotides, the CDR3 is TGTGCCAGCGGCCGATCAATCGGGGGGTGGGGTGAGCAGTTCTTC. Looking up the rest from reference TRBV7-2 and TRBJ2-1 gives the full variable domain: GAGVSQSPSNKVTEKGKDVELRCDPISGHTALYWYRQSLGQGLEFLIYFQGNSAPDKSGLPSDRFSAERTGGSVSTLTIQRTQQEDSAVYLCASGRSIGGWGEQFFGPGTRLTVL.

The rearrangement joins TRBV13 to TRBJ2-1; 13 nucleotides match TRBD2. The CDR3 consists of 17 residues. Losses at the gene ends were 1 base for V and 5 bases for J; bases not matched to a gene: 5. CDR1 is PRHDT and CDR2 is FYEKMQ in the germline V gene (reference sequence). The CDR3 DNA reads as TGTGCCAGCAGCTTAGCCCTTACTAGCGGGAGGGACAATGAGCAGTTCTTC. Amino acid sequence: CASSLALTSGRDNEQFF.

The V and J genes are TRBV9 and TRBJ2-5, with D hard to call. V lost 5 bases, J lost 5 bases, and 13 bases lay in between. Germline loops: CDR1 SGDLS, CDR2 YYNGEE. The CDR3 consists of 13 residues. The CDR3: CASSRSPVETQYF. In nucleotides, the CDR3 is TGTGCCAGCAGTCGGTCTCCGGTGGAGACCCAGTACTTC.

V gene TRBV5-1 combines with J gene TRBJ2-5, with unresolved D. This CDR3 is built from 12 residues. Deletions cut 1 base from V and 7 bases from J, with 8 bases between. From germline, CDR1 is SGHRS and CDR2 YFSETQ. In DNA form, the CDR3 reads TGCGCCAGCAGCTTGCAACATCGGACCCAGTACTTC. This translates into CASSLQHRTQYF.

The chain joins TRBV12-3 or TRBV12-4 to TRBJ2-3, with 7 bases lining up with TRBD2. V dropped 3 bases and J dropped 6; count of bases not matched to a gene: 3. The CDR3 has 13 residues. The CDR3 bases are TGTGCCAGCAGTTTTTGGGACTATGATACGCAGTATTTT. Translating it yields CASSFWDYDTQYF.

The chain carries TRBV7-2 and TRBJ2-3, with 8 bases aligning to TRBD1. Germline-derived CDR1 and CDR2 are SGHTA and FQGNSA. The CDR3 is made up of 15 amino acids. V was pared by 3 bases and J by 2 bases, with 4 bases of the junction left unmatched. The CDR3 region is CASSFDRGNTDTQYF. The CDR3 nucleotides read TGTGCCAGCAGCTTTGACAGGGGAAACACAGATACGCAGTATTTT.

V and J are TRBV11-2 and TRBJ2-2; D gene ambiguous. V dropped 5 bases and J dropped 0 bases, with 7 bases sitting between them. Germline V CDR1 and CDR2: SGHAT, FQNNGV. CDR3 length: 14 amino acids. As DNA, the CDR3 is TGTGCCAGCAGCCTCCCGCCGAACACCGGGGAGCTGTTTTTT. It encodes CASSLPPNTGELFF.

J is TRBJ2-6 and V is TRBV19; no clear D gene. This CDR3 spans 14 amino acids. Germline values: CDR1 LNHDA, CDR2 SQIVND (reference sequence). V lost 7 bases, J lost 0 bases, and 7 bases lay in between. CDR3 loop: CASMANSGANVLTF. Written as DNA, the CDR3 is TGTGCCAGTATGGCTAACTCTGGGGCCAACGTCCTGACTTTC.

The chain employs TRBV19 and TRBJ1-1; maybe TRBD1 (5 bases). Trimming left V 3 bases short and J 9 bases short, with 14 bases between. Germline V gene lookup returns CDR1 LNHDA and CDR2 SQIVND (reference sequence). This CDR3 has 13 residues. CDR3 loop: CASSIPGTGKAFF. In DNA, the CDR3 is TGTGCCAGTAGTATCCCCGGGACGGGAAAAGCTTTCTTT. The whole variable domain, filled in from reference TRBV19 and TRBJ1-1, reads DGGITQSPKYLFRKEGQNVTLSCEQNLNHDAMYWYRQDPGQGLRLIYYSQIVNDFQKGDIAEGYSVSREKKESFPLTVTSAQKNPTAFYLCASSIPGTGKAFFGQGTRLTVV.

This clonotype was counted a few times. The rearrangement uses TRBV30 and TRBJ1-3; 10 nucleotides match TRBD1. The germline CDR1 and CDR2 sequences are GTSNPN and SVGIG (reference sequence). The CDR3 consists of 18 residues. The V gene end was trimmed by 4 bases and the J gene end by 3 bases; junction bases not matched to a gene: 15. The CDR3 DNA follows: TGTGCCTGGACTCGGGACAGGGGTCTCGGGTGGGGTGGAAACACCATATATTTT. Translating it yields CAWTRDRGLGWGGNTIYF.

Written as DNA, the CDR3 is TGTGCCAGCAGCCCGGGACAGGTCCGGCAGTTCTTC. Protein sequence: CASSPGQVRQFF. The chain carries TRBV5-5 and TRBJ2-1, with 8 bases matching TRBD1. This CDR3 region has 12 residues. The germline gives CDR1 SGHKS, CDR2 YYEKEE (reference sequence). V lost 4 bases to trimming and J lost 12 bases; unmatched junction nucleotides: 6.

The rearrangement links TRBV12-3 or TRBV12-4 to TRBJ1-5; D is undetermined. The CDR3 has 16 residues. V shed 3 bases and J shed 3 bases, with 15 bases lying between them. In DNA, the CDR3 is TGTGCCAGCAGTTTCGGTGGTCAGGTTCTCAATCAGCCCCAGCATTTT. Protein sequence: CASSFGGQVLNQPQHF.

The chain is built from TRBV20-1 and TRBJ1-5; 9 bases are shared with TRBD1. Germline V gene data show CDR1 as DFQATT and CDR2 as SNEGSKA (reference sequence). The CDR3 spans 14 residues. Trimming cost V 6 bases and J 4 bases; bases outside gene matches: 7. The DNA for the CDR3 is TGCAGTGCGGCATCCGGGACAGGGAATCAGCCCCAGCATTTT. The encoded protein is CSAASGTGNQPQHF.

The rearrangement links TRBV4-2 to TRBJ2-1; 7 bases map to TRBD1. CDR3 length equals 17 residues. From germline, CDR1 is LGHNA and CDR2 YNFKEQ. V gave up 1 base and J gave up 1 base; unmatched junction bases: 7. The CDR3 reads CASSQGSRQGSYNEQFF. The CDR3 DNA is TGTGCCAGCAGCCAAGGGTCGAGACAGGGATCCTACAATGAGCAGTTCTTC.

The chain links TRBV18 to TRBJ1-5; the D gene is possibly TRBD1 (6 bases). V dropped 2 bases and J dropped 6 bases, with 8 bases sitting between them. Germline V gives CDR1 KGHSH, CDR2 LQKENI. The CDR3 is made up of 13 amino acids. CDR3 loop: CASSPEGGQPQHF. Written as DNA, the CDR3 is TGTGCCAGCTCACCAGAAGGGGGTCAGCCCCAGCATTTT.

In this sample, this clonotype turned up once. The chain carries TRBV12-5 and TRBJ2-7; D might be TRBD2 (6 bases). The CDR3 is 17 residues long. V lost 0 bases, J lost 4 bases, and 19 bases lay in between. The germline V gene has CDR1 LGHNT and CDR2 FRNRAP. In DNA form, the CDR3 reads TGTGCTAGTGGTTTGGTAAGGGAGGTTCCGGGAGCGTACGAGCAGTACTTC. It codes for CASGLVREVPGAYEQYF.

The chain uses TRBV7-9 and TRBJ2-3; D not resolved. The CDR3 consists of 17 residues. Trimming took off 7 bases at V and 4 bases at J, with 24 bases between the two ends. Germline loops: CDR1 SEHNR, CDR2 FQNEAQ (reference sequence). The CDR3 sequence: CASTVQRAARGADTQYF. The CDR3 coding sequence is TGTGCCAGCACCGTGCAGCGTGCGGCTCGTGGGGCAGATACGCAGTATTTT.

This clonotype has only one observation. The chain carries TRBV11-2 and TRBJ2-7; D remains ambiguous. V was clipped by 4 bases and J by 6 bases, with 10 bases between them. The CDR3 has 12 residues. From germline, CDR1 is SGHAT and CDR2 FQNNGV. As DNA, the CDR3 is TGTGCCAGCAGCTATGTGGGCTCCGAGCAGTACTTC. Protein sequence: CASSYVGSEQYF.

The rearrangement joins TRBV7-9 to TRBJ1-4; D perhaps matches TRBD1 (6 bases). Germline values: CDR1 SEHNR, CDR2 FQNEAQ (reference sequence). The CDR3 is made up of 15 amino acids. V lost 2 bases and J lost 8, with 15 bases in between. The DNA for the CDR3 is TGTGCCAGCAGCTTAACACAGGGCCGGACGGAAAAACTGTTTTTT. This translates into CASSLTQGRTEKLFF.

This sequence joins TRBV4-2 and TRBJ2-5; a possible D gene is TRBD1 (6 bases). V was shortened by 1 base and J by 6 bases, with 21 bases between the two germline ends. The CDR3 is 17 amino acids. Germline lookup yields CDR1 LGHNA and CDR2 YNFKEQ. CDR3 amino acids: CASSQVGGQFVSQTQYF. The CDR3 coding sequence is TGTGCCAGCAGCCAAGTTGGCGGACAGTTCGTGTCGCAGACCCAGTACTTC.

The gene calls are TRBV2 and TRBJ2-4, with TRBD1 as a possible D gene (5 bases). Germline V lookup: CDR1 SNHLY, CDR2 FYNNEI. Trimming removed 1 base from V and 1 base from J, with 8 bases in between. The CDR3 is 15 residues long. CDR3 coding DNA: TGTGCCAGCAGTGAAGATCAGGGTGCCAAAAACATTCAGTACTTC. It yields the protein CASSEDQGAKNIQYF.

The chain carries TRBV7-2 and TRBJ2-7, with TRBD1 matching over 7 bases. Germline values: CDR1 SGHTA, CDR2 FQGNSA. Unmatched junction bases numbered 21, after V lost 5 bases and J lost 5 bases. The CDR3 consists of 18 residues. The CDR3 sequence: CASSEDRMGVPIGNEQYF. CDR3 bases: TGTGCCAGCAGCGAGGACAGGATGGGGGTTCCTATAGGGAACGAGCAGTACTTC. The complete variable domain, with remaining parts taken from reference TRBV7-2 and TRBJ2-7, reads GAGVSQSPSNKVTEKGKDVELRCDPISGHTALYWYRQSLGQGLEFLIYFQGNSAPDKSGLPSDRFSAERTGGSVSTLTIQRTQQEDSAVYLCASSEDRMGVPIGNEQYFGPGTRLTVT.